This TCR beta chain was recovered during a study of T cell repertoires in aging, cancer and after chemotherapy. Regarding the study as a whole: In healthy donors, age-related TCR diversity loss mainly reflected lost richness. Median generation probability rose over the chemotherapy interval in each cancer cohort, suggesting rebound thymic output.

Trimming stripped 3 bases from V and 3 bases from J, with 11 bases between. Germline CDR1 GTSNPN, CDR2 SVGIG (reference sequence). The CDR3 has 14 amino acids. This clonotype has more than one count but fewer than ten. Its antigen is undetermined. Multiplex touch-down PCR with TRB-A/B primers amplified rearranged V-D-J TRB sequences. Each CDR3 protein is one row after TCRdb ran MiXCR on the multiplex PCR reads. The sample lists fewer than 2,000 distinct CDR3 sequences, less than 25% occurring once. TCR beta rearrangements were amplified from peripheral blood genomic DNA. This TCR was sampled from a human donor with a solid tumor. Sequences were obtained from blood. The chain employs TRBV30 and TRBJ1-4; tentative D call: TRBD1 (6 bases). In nucleotides, the CDR3 is TGTGCCTGGAGGCGGGGGCAGCCTAATGAAAAACTGTTTTTT. Translated, it gives CAWRRGQPNEKLFF.